The 24 T cell receptor beta chains given below trace back to one sample, sequenced in a study of blood T cell repertoires in COVID-19 (TCRdb year 2020). Library preparation was by the immunoSEQ multiplex PCR assay. The immuneACCESS repertoire file appears here via TCRdb, limited to in-frame rearrangements. These files lack a portion of the clones; in checked studies, under half of the deficit traces to unresolved V genes, and the cause of the others is not known. This sample comprises approximately 81,000 clones, roughly four fifths of them detected only once. The ten largest clonotypes hold approximately 7.3% of the sample. Specimen: peripheral blood. The origin of the receptors is a human donor in a cohort sampled during active COVID-19.

The genes are TRBV10-1 and TRBJ1-2; 7 bases map to TRBD1. The CDR3 loop spans 15 amino acids. CDR1 and CDR2 (germline): WNHNN, SYGVQD (reference sequence). Unmatched junction bases numbered 8, after V lost 3 bases and J lost 4 bases. The CDR3 DNA reads TGCGCCAGCAGTGAAACCCGACAGGGCTTCTATGGCTACACCTTC. Translation: CASSETRQGFYGYTF.

This clone was observed a handful of times. V gene TRBV13 combines with J gene TRBJ2-4, with 11 bases that match TRBD2. The V gene's germline CDR1 is PRHDT and CDR2 FYEKMQ (reference sequence). The CDR3 spans 19 residues. The trim removed 5 bases at V and 4 bases at J, leaving 16 bases unmatched. For the CDR3, the DNA is TGTGCCAGCAGCCCCCGACTAGCGGGGATTTCCTTCCCAAAAAACATTCAGTACTTC. This sequence encodes CASSPRLAGISFPKNIQYF.

The gene calls are TRBV6-5 and TRBJ2-7; 9 bases are shared with TRBD1. The trim removed 7 bases at V and 1 base at J, leaving 8 bases unmatched. The CDR3 is made up of 15 amino acids. Per the germline V gene, CDR1 is MNHEY and CDR2 is SVGAGI. CDR3 DNA sequence: TGTGCCAGCACCGGATCCGGGACAGGGTCCTACGAGCAGTACTTC. Protein product: CASTGSGTGSYEQYF.

The chain uses TRBV7-3 and TRBJ2-6; no reliable D call. The V end was cut by 6 bases, the J end by 0 bases, with 6 bases between. The CDR3 spans 14 residues. Germline assignment: CDR1 SGHTA and CDR2 FQGTGA. The CDR3 protein is CASSPGSGANVLTF. CDR3 sequence (DNA): TGTGCCAGCAGTCCAGGCTCTGGGGCCAACGTCCTGACTTTC.

V is TRBV2 and J is TRBJ2-1; TRBD2 is a possible D gene (5 bases). Germline V gene sequence: CDR1 SNHLY, CDR2 FYNNEI. Trimming cost V 8 bases and J 2 bases, with 13 bases left between them. This CDR3 is 14 amino acids long. The CDR3 DNA sequence: TGTGCCAGCCGTCCCGGGGTCACCTACAATGAGCAGTTCTTC. Residues: CASRPGVTYNEQFF.

The DNA for the CDR3 is TGTGCCAGCAGCCAAGGGACAGATTACACCGGGGAGCTGTTTTTT. This gives the protein CASSQGTDYTGELFF. The chain couples TRBV3-1 (or the pseudogene TRBV3-2) to TRBJ2-2; perhaps TRBD1 as D (6 bases). Trimming cost V 1 base and J 3 bases, with 9 bases left between them. Germline CDR1 LGHDT, CDR2 YNNKEL (reference sequence). This CDR3 contains 15 residues.

This chain connects TRBV7-2 to TRBJ2-3, with 12 bases fitting TRBD2. The CDR3 runs to 18 residues. Germline trimming cut 6 bases from V and 8 bases from J; bases unmatched to any gene: 18. Germline CDR1 reads SGHTA; CDR2 reads FQGNSA. The CDR3 sequence: CASSSLAGGRTLSVTQYF. The DNA of the CDR3 is TGTGCCAGCAGTTCGCTAGCGGGGGGGCGAACTCTCTCGGTTACGCAGTATTTT.

The table lists this clone with a few counts. The chain combines TRBV19 with TRBJ1-2; 7 bases are shared with TRBD1. The CDR3 sequence is 15 residues long. The J segment lost 8 bases and the V segment lost 8 bases, leaving 17 bases of the junction unmatched. The germline V gene encodes CDR1 LNHDA and CDR2 SQIVND (reference sequence). CDR3 residues: CASASKVTGYRGYTF. CDR3 in DNA: TGTGCCAGTGCCTCTAAAGTGACAGGGTATAGAGGCTACACCTTC. The entire variable domain, with the rest obtained from reference TRBV19 and TRBJ1-2, is as follows: DGGITQSPKYLFRKEGQNVTLSCEQNLNHDAMYWYRQDPGQGLRLIYYSQIVNDFQKGDIAEGYSVSREKKESFPLTVTSAQKNPTAFYLCASASKVTGYRGYTFGSGTRLTVV.

The V gene is TRBV6-1, the J gene TRBJ1-2; D is unresolved. CDR1 and CDR2 (germline): MNHNS, SASEGT. This CDR3 has 17 residues. Trimming removed 4 bases at V and 0 bases at J, with 18 bases between. The CDR3 nucleotides read TGTGCCAGCAGTGGCAGCGGGCGCGGGTTGGCTAACTATGGCTACACCTTC. Translation: CASSGSGRGLANYGYTF.

This chain connects TRBV10-2 to TRBJ2-1, with 11 bases that match TRBD2. The CDR3 covers 18 residues. Germline V gives CDR1 WSHSY, CDR2 SAAADI. V dropped 1 base and J dropped 0; count of bases not matched to a gene: 5. CDR3 DNA: TGCGCCAGCAGTGAGTATAGCGGGGGGGCGAGCTCCTACAATGAGCAGTTCTTC. Amino acid sequence: CASSEYSGGASSYNEQFF.

The chain combines TRBV6-5 with TRBJ2-7; D is possibly TRBD1 (6 bases). From germline, CDR1 is MNHEY and CDR2 SVGAGI. This CDR3 is 12 amino acids long. The V end was cut by 6 bases, the J end by 6 bases, with 12 bases between. The CDR3 nucleotides are TGTGCCAGCAGCTTAGACAGGCTCGAGCAGTACTTC. Translated: CASSLDRLEQYF.

CDR3 residues: CASRLTGNYGYTF. CDR3 sequence (DNA): TGTGCCAGCAGGTTGACAGGGAACTATGGCTACACCTTC. The chain employs TRBV12-3 or TRBV12-4 and TRBJ1-2, with 7 bases aligning to TRBD1. With 6 bases clipped from V and 2 bases from J, the junction kept 3 bases outside the gene matches. This CDR3 is 13 amino acids long.

The genes are TRBV6-6 and TRBJ1-4; unclear D gene. From germline, CDR1 is MNHNY and CDR2 SVGAGI (reference sequence). Trimming cost V 6 bases and J 7 bases, with 12 bases left between them. This CDR3 spans 13 amino acids. In nucleotides, the CDR3 is TGTGCCAGCAGAACTGGTCCTGGTGAAAAACTGTTTTTT. The encoded protein is CASRTGPGEKLFF.

The chain has TRBV18 and TRBJ1-2; maybe TRBD1 (6 bases). CDR3 length equals 13 residues. CDR1 is KGHSH, CDR2 LQKENI, per germline. Trimming shortened V by 5 bases and J by 6 bases, and 13 bases separated the two germline ends. CDR3 coding DNA: TGTGCCAGCTCAAAAACAGGGTTAAATGGCTACACCTTC. It is translated as CASSKTGLNGYTF.

CDR3 sequence reads: CASRGGGEEQPQHF. The CDR3 DNA reads as TGTGCCAGCAGAGGAGGGGGCGAAGAGCAGCCCCAGCATTTT. The chain uses TRBV6-6 and TRBJ1-5, with 7 bases lining up with TRBD1. The germline gives CDR1 MNHNY, CDR2 SVGAGI (reference sequence). Trimming cost V 6 bases and J 7 bases; bases outside gene matches: 9. This CDR3 spans 14 amino acids.

The CDR3 DNA sequence: TGTGCCAGCAGAAAAGGGAACAGGGCAAACTCCTACGAGCAGTACTTC. It encodes CASRKGNRANSYEQYF. V gene TRBV5-4 combines with J gene TRBJ2-7, with D possibly TRBD1 on 6 matching bases. V lost 5 bases, J lost 0 bases, and 18 bases lay in between. The germline V gene encodes CDR1 SGHNT and CDR2 YYREEE (reference sequence). The CDR3 spans 16 residues.

The chain links TRBV7-9 to TRBJ1-5; possibly TRBD1 for D (6 bases). Germline V CDR1 and CDR2: SEHNR, FQNEAQ (reference sequence). The CDR3 is made up of 15 amino acids. Trimming pared 5 bases from V and 4 bases from J, leaving 15 bases between. The CDR3 loop is CASSEGGTQNQPQHF. The CDR3 region has the DNA TGTGCCAGCAGCGAGGGGGGGACACAGAATCAGCCCCAGCATTTT.

This rearrangement joins TRBV19 to TRBJ1-1, with 10 bases lining up with TRBD1. The CDR3 contains 14 residues. V was pared by 6 bases and J by 1 base, with 2 bases of the junction left unmatched. CDR1 is LNHDA, CDR2 SQIVND, per germline (reference sequence). Written as DNA, the CDR3 is TGTGCCAGTAGGGGACAGGGGAGGAACACTGAAGCTTTCTTT. Encoded protein: CASRGQGRNTEAFF.

This chain joins TRBV5-6 and TRBJ2-3, with 8 nucleotides matching TRBD2. Trimming at V came to 4 bases and at J to 6 bases, leaving 13 bases not matched to a gene. Germline V gene lookup returns CDR1 SGHDT and CDR2 YYEEEE. The CDR3 consists of 16 residues. CDR3 residues: CASSHFRSGGGDTQYF. The CDR3 bases are TGTGCCAGCAGCCATTTCCGGAGCGGGGGCGGGGATACGCAGTATTTT.

V gene TRBV7-4 combines with J gene TRBJ2-5; TRBD2 matches 14 bases. The CDR3 runs to 17 residues. The trim removed 7 bases at V and 5 bases at J, leaving 12 bases unmatched. Germline assignment: CDR1 SGHVT and CDR2 SQSDAQ. As DNA, the CDR3 is TGTGCCAGCATCATGGGACTAGCGGGGGACCGCGCGGAGACCCAGTACTTC. This gives the protein CASIMGLAGDRAETQYF.

The chain is built from TRBV5-1 and TRBJ2-1, with 10 nucleotides matching TRBD1. The CDR3 consists of 18 residues. Per the germline V gene, CDR1 is SGHRS and CDR2 is YFSETQ. With V trimmed by 2 bases and J by 1 base, 9 bases remained unmatched. Written as DNA, the CDR3 is TGCGCCAGCAGCTTTCGAACCGACAGGGGGCGATCCTACAATGAGCAGTTCTTC. Protein sequence: CASSFRTDRGRSYNEQFF.

This clone was seen more than once but under ten times. The DNA for the CDR3 is TGCAGCGTTTTTAGTAAGGGGTTCGTCGGAGTTGCTGAAGCTTTCTTT. Translated, it gives CSVFSKGFVGVAEAFF. The gene calls are TRBV29-1 and TRBJ1-1; weak D call: TRBD1 (5 bases). Germline assignment: CDR1 SQVTM and CDR2 ANQGSEA. The V end lost 5 bases, the J end lost 6 bases, and 25 bases lay between the germline ends. There are 16 residues in the CDR3.

The V and J genes are TRBV10-3 and TRBJ1-6, with 9 nucleotides matching TRBD1. Germline trimming cut 6 bases from V and 8 bases from J; bases unmatched to any gene: 2. The germline CDR1 and CDR2 sequences are ENHRY and SYGVKD. The CDR3 covers 13 residues. CDR3 nucleotides: TGTGCCATCAGGAGGGACAGGGATTCACCCCTCCACTTT. As protein: CAIRRDRDSPLHF.

The chain uses TRBV7-9 and TRBJ2-7; possible D gene TRBD1, 5 bases. CDR3 size: 16 residues. Germline V gene sequence: CDR1 SEHNR, CDR2 FQNEAQ (reference sequence). The ends were cut back, 1 base at V and 1 base at J, with 14 bases in the middle. This CDR3 reads CASSLGGREGSYEQYF. The CDR3 DNA follows: TGTGCCAGCAGCTTAGGGGGCAGGGAAGGGTCCTACGAGCAGTACTTC.